One and the same sample provided the 8 T cell receptor beta chains below, sequenced in a study of low-dose radiotherapy and immunotherapy resistance in tumors. First-strand cDNA used TRAV- and TRBV-specific primers, covering alpha and beta chains. TCRs were put through approximately 21 PCR cycles of amplification with Phusion. A constant-region primer and the V-primer adapter served as the primer pair. TCRdb reanalysed the reads using MiXCR and keeps one entry per CDR3 protein. The top ten clones hold about 4.9% of a sample with 13,000 or so distinct CDR3 sequences, about 75% of them seen once. Receptors were obtained from a human donor with advanced metastatic prostate, ovarian, gallbladder or colorectal cancer (not recorded which). This table probably holds off-target reads from a library built for another chain.

The chain recombines TRBV29-1 with TRBJ1-2; D call uncertain. The germline gives CDR1 SQVTM, CDR2 ANQGSEA. The CDR3 has 10 amino acids. Trimming left V 6 bases short and J 7 bases short, with 9 bases between. The CDR3 region is CSVQAVGYTF. For the CDR3, the DNA is TGCAGCGTCCAGGCGGTTGGCTACACCTTC.

The V and J genes are TRBV6-1 and TRBJ1-1, with a possible D match to TRBD1 (6 bases). The germline gives CDR1 MNHNS, CDR2 SASEGT. This CDR3 has 15 amino acids. Trimming shortened V by 2 bases and J by 1 base, and 11 bases separated the two germline ends. This chain's CDR3 is CASSELGGPNTEAFF. The CDR3, as DNA: TGTGCCAGCAGTGAATTGGGGGGGCCGAACACTGAAGCTTTCTTT.

This clonotype was seen once. The V and J genes are TRBV2 and TRBJ2-3, with D uncertain. The CDR3 sequence is 13 residues long. V was clipped by 7 bases and J by 6 bases, with 14 bases between them. Germline values: CDR1 SNHLY, CDR2 FYNNEI. The CDR3 sequence is CASTGPITDTQYF. CDR3 DNA: TGTGCCAGCACCGGCCCCATCACGGATACGCAGTATTTT.

To note about this clonotype: Compared with germline, one end of the junction differs, possibly owing to a read error. The chain has TRBV5-3 and TRBJ1-4; D gene ambiguous. Being an ORF, TRBV5-3 has a function that is uncertain. This CDR3 comprises 16 residues. CDR3 sequence (DNA): TGTGCCAGCAGCTTGGAAGGTGGGCCCCGGGGTGAAAAACCGTTTTTT. Translating it yields CASSLEGGPRGEKPFF.

This chain uses TRBV9 with TRBJ2-7, with 7 bases matching TRBD1. Per germline, CDR1 SGDLS and CDR2 YYNGEE. V gave up 3 bases and J gave up 2 bases; unmatched junction bases: 11. The CDR3 is made up of 16 amino acids. CDR3 nucleotide sequence: TGTGCCAGCAGCGCCTCTTTAACCGGGACAGCCTACGAGCAGTACTTC. Protein product: CASSASLTGTAYEQYF.

The rearrangement links TRBV14 to TRBJ2-1; D tentatively fits TRBD1 or TRBD2 (6 bases each). The CDR3 spans 13 residues. V was pared by 1 base and J by 9 bases, with 10 bases between. The germline V gene encodes CDR1 SGHDN and CDR2 FVKESK. CDR3 sequence: CASSQGGATEQFF. DNA of the CDR3: TGTGCCAGCAGCCAAGGGGGGGCTACTGAGCAGTTCTTC.

This chain connects TRBV18 to TRBJ2-1; 9 bases map to TRBD2. Germline V lookup: CDR1 KGHSH, CDR2 LQKENI. The V segment lost 4 bases and the J segment 9 bases; nucleotides outside the gene matches: 19. The CDR3 extends over 18 amino acids. This CDR3 is CASSRKSEGLAGGIEQFF. Written as DNA, the CDR3 is TGTGCCAGCTCACGGAAATCGGAGGGACTAGCTGGGGGGATTGAGCAGTTCTTC.

The CDR3 here is CSDRRAGGPRSDTQYF. Written as DNA, the CDR3 is TGCAGTGACCGGAGAGCGGGGGGGCCTCGGTCGGATACGCAGTATTTT. The chain has TRBV20-1 and TRBJ2-3; 10 nucleotides line up with TRBD2. There are 16 residues in the CDR3. The J segment lost 6 bases and the V segment lost 7 bases, leaving 16 bases of the junction unmatched. Germline V lookup: CDR1 DFQATT, CDR2 SNEGSKA (reference sequence).